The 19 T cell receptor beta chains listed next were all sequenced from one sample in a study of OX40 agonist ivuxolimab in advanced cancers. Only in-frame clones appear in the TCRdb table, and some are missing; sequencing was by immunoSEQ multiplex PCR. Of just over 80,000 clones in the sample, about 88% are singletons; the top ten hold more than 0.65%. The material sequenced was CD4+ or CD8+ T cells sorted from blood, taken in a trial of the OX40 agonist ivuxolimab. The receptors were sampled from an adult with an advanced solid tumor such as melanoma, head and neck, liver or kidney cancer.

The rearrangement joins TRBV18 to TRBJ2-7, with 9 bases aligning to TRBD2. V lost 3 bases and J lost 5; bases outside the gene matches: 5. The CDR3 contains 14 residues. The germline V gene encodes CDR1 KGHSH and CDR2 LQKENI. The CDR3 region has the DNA TGTGCCAGCTCACCCGCTAGCGGGATTCACGAGCAGTACTTC. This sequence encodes CASSPASGIHEQYF.

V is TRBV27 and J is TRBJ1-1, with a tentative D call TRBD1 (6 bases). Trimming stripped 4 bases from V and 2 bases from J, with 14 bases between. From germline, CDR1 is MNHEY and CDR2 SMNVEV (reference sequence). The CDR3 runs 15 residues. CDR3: CASSSPRGGNTEAFF. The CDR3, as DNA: TGTGCCAGCAGTTCCCCCCGGGGGGGCAACACTGAAGCTTTCTTT.

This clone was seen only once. The CDR3 protein is CASSSPRGGRDFSYEQYF. In DNA, the CDR3 is TGTGCCAGCAGCTCCCCTAGGGGGGGGAGGGATTTCTCCTACGAGCAGTACTTC. This chain connects TRBV11-2 to TRBJ2-7; tentative D call: TRBD2 (7 bases). The germline CDR1 and CDR2 sequences are SGHAT and FQNNGV. The CDR3 runs to 18 residues. V lost 4 bases to trimming and J lost 0 bases, with 22 bases between them.

This chain's CDR3 is CASRPQTGGPYEQYF. The DNA for the CDR3 is TGTGCCAGCAGACCGCAAACAGGGGGCCCCTACGAGCAGTACTTC. The rearrangement links TRBV6-9 to TRBJ2-7; 9 bases are shared with TRBD1. J gave up 2 bases and V 6 bases, and 8 bases lay outside the gene matches. CDR1 and CDR2 (germline): MNHGY, SVAAGI. This CDR3 comprises 15 residues.

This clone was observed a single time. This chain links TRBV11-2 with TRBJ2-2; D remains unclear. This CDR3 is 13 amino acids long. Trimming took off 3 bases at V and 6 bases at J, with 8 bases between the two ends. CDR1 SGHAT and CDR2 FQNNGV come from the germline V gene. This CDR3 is CASSFSRSGELFF. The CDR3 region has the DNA TGTGCCAGCAGCTTCTCGCGCTCCGGGGAGCTGTTTTTT.

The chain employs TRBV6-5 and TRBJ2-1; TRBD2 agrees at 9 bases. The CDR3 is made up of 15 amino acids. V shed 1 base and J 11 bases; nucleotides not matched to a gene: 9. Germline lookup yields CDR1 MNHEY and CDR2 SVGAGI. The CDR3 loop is CASSYLASGETKQFF. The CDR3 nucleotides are TGTGCCAGCAGTTACTTAGCTAGCGGGGAGACCAAGCAGTTCTTC.

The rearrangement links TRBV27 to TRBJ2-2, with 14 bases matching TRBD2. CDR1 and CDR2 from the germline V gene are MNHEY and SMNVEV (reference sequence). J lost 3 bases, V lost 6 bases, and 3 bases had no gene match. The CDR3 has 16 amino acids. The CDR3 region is CASRRLAGGYTGELFF. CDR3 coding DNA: TGTGCCAGCAGACGACTAGCGGGGGGGTACACCGGGGAGCTGTTTTTT.

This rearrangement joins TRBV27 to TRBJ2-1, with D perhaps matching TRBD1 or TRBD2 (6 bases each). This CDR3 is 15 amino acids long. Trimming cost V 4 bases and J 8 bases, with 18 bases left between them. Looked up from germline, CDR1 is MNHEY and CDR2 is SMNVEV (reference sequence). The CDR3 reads CASSSHPPRGDEQFF. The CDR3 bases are TGTGCCAGCAGTTCGCACCCTCCTAGGGGGGATGAGCAGTTCTTC.

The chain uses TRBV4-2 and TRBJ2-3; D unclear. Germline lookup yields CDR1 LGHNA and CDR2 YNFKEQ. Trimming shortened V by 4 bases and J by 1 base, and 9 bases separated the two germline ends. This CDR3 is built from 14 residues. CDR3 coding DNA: TGTGCCAGCAGCCCCCGACCCCGCACAGATACGCAGTATTTT. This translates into CASSPRPRTDTQYF.

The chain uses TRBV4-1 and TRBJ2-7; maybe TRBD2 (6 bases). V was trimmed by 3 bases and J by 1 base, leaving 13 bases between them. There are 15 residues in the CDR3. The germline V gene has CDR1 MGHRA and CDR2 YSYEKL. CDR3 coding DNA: TGCGCCAGCAGCCATCTAGCGTTTGATTCCTACGAGCAGTACTTC. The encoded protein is CASSHLAFDSYEQYF.

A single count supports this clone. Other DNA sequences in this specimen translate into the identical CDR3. The CDR3 DNA reads as TGTGCCAGCGAACAGGGGGCGCGGCAGCCCCAGCATTTT. Its protein product is CASEQGARQPQHF. The chain is built from TRBV2 and TRBJ1-5; the match to TRBD1 covers 9 bases. Trimming cost V 8 bases and J 7 bases; bases outside gene matches: 6. The CDR3 has 13 amino acids. Per the germline V gene, CDR1 is SNHLY and CDR2 is FYNNEI. Full variable domain (remainder filled in from reference TRBV2 and TRBJ1-5): EPEVTQTPSHQVTQMGQEVILRCVPISNHLYFYWYRQILGQKVEFLVSFYNNEISEKSEIFDDQFSVERPDGSNFTLKIRSTKLEDSAMYFCASEQGARQPQHFGDGTRLSIL.

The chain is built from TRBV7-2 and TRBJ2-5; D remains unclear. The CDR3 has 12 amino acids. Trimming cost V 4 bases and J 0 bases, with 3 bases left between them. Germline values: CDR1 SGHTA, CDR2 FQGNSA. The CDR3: CASSYYQETQYF. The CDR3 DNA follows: TGTGCCAGCAGCTATTACCAAGAGACCCAGTACTTC.

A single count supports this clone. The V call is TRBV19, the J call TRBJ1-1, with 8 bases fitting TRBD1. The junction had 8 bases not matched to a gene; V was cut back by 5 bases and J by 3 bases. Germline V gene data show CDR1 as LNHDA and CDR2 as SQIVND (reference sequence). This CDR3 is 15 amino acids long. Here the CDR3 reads CASSPSRTGYTEAFF. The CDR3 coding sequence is TGTGCCAGTAGTCCCTCAAGGACAGGGTACACTGAAGCTTTCTTT.

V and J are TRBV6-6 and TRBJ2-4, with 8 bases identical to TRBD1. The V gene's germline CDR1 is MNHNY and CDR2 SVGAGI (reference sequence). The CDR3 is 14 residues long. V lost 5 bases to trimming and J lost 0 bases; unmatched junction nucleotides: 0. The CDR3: CASSDRGAKNIQYF. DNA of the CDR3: TGTGCCAGCAGTGACAGGGGAGCCAAAAACATTCAGTACTTC.

CDR3 in amino acids: CACTGGFTDTQYF. The CDR3 DNA follows: TGTGCCTGCACAGGGGGCTTCACAGATACGCAGTATTTT. The J gene is TRBJ2-3, the V gene TRBV30; 9 nucleotides line up with TRBD1. The CDR3 extends over 13 amino acids. Germline assignment: CDR1 GTSNPN and CDR2 SVGIG (reference sequence). Trimming removed 6 bases from V and 2 bases from J; junction bases left unmatched: 3.

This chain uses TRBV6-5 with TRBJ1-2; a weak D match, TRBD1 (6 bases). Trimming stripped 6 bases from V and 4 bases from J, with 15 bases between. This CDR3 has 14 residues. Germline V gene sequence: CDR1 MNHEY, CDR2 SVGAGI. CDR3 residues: CASRPSGTTYGYTF. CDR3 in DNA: TGTGCCAGCAGGCCTTCCGGGACAACCTATGGCTACACCTTC.

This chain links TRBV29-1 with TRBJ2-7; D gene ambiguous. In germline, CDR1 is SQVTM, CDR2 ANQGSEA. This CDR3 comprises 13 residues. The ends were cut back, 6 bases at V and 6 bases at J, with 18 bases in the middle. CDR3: CSVATTASGEQYF. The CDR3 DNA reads TGCAGCGTCGCCACTACAGCTTCGGGCGAGCAGTACTTC.

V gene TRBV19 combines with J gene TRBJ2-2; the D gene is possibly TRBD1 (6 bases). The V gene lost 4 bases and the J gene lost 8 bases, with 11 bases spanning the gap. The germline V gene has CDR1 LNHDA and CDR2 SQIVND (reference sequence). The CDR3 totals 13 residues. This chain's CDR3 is CASSTGVGGELFF. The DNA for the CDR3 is TGTGCCAGTAGTACAGGGGTTGGGGGGGAGCTGTTTTTT. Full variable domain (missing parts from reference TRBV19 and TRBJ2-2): DGGITQSPKYLFRKEGQNVTLSCEQNLNHDAMYWYRQDPGQGLRLIYYSQIVNDFQKGDIAEGYSVSREKKESFPLTVTSAQKNPTAFYLCASSTGVGGELFFGEGSRLTVL.

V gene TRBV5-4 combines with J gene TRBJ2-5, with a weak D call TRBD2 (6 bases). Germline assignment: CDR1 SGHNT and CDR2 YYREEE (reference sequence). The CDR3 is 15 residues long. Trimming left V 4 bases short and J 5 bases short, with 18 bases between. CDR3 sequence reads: CASSPGVRRDETQYF. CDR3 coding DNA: TGTGCCAGCAGCCCCGGGGTGAGGCGGGACGAGACCCAGTACTTC. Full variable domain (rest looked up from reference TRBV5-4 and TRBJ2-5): ETGVTQSPTHLIKTRGQQVTLRCSSQSGHNTVSWYQQALGQGPQFIFQYYREEENGRGNFPPRFSGLQFPNYSSELNVNALELDDSALYLCASSPGVRRDETQYFGPGTRLLVL.